The rows below give T cell receptor beta chains drawn from one sample of a study of beta chain features in type 1 diabetes. TCRdb's copy holds only in-frame clones and misses some; the assay was immunoSEQ multiplex PCR. The sample contains under 550,000 clones, approximately 10% of which appear only once. Sequenced material: naive CD4+ T cells from blood. The receptors stem from a woman aged 18 to 35 in good health. Each CDR3 is given with its conserved first and last residue. Each record gives: D gene, J gene, clone size, V gene, CDR3 protein, CDR3 DNA. D genes are given only for firm matches. A clone size is listed for some rows: how often the clone was seen (once, few, many), or a class if it is expanded.

D gene: .; J gene: TRBJ2-5; clone size: .; V gene: TRBV11-2; CDR3 protein: CASRGPGRETQYF; CDR3 DNA: TGTGCCAGCAGAGGACCAGGCAGAGAGACCCAGTACTTC
D gene: .; J gene: TRBJ1-2; clone size: .; V gene: TRBV29-1; CDR3 protein: CSVDRSERGYTF; CDR3 DNA: TGCAGCGTTGACAGGAGCGAGCGTGGCTACACCTTC
D gene: TRBD1; J gene: TRBJ2-5; clone size: .; V gene: TRBV7-9; CDR3 protein: CASSLATGGALRETQYF; CDR3 DNA: TGTGCCAGCAGCTTAGCAACAGGGGGCGCTTTGAGAGAGACCCAGTACTTC
D gene: .; J gene: TRBJ1-4; clone size: .; V gene: TRBV5-1; CDR3 protein: CASSSNTGSEEKLFF; CDR3 DNA: TGCGCCAGCAGCTCAAATACAGGGTCCGAGGAAAAACTGTTTTTT
D gene: .; J gene: TRBJ2-1; clone size: many; V gene: TRBV9; CDR3 protein: CASSVTSSYNEQFF; CDR3 DNA: TGTGCCAGCAGCGTAACTAGCTCCTACAATGAGCAGTTCTTC
D gene: TRBD1; J gene: TRBJ2-1; clone size: few; V gene: TRBV5-1; CDR3 protein: CASSTSGQTYNEQFF; CDR3 DNA: TGCGCCAGCAGCACCTCGGGACAGACCTACAATGAGCAGTTCTTC
D gene: TRBD1; J gene: TRBJ2-7; clone size: .; V gene: TRBV18; CDR3 protein: CASSPSLGTAIEF; CDR3 DNA: TGTGCCAGCTCACCCTCCCTGGGGACAGCGATAGAATTC
D gene: .; J gene: TRBJ2-7; clone size: few; V gene: TRBV29-1; CDR3 protein: CSVTGTPTYEQYF; CDR3 DNA: TGCAGCGTTACCGGGACCCCGACCTACGAGCAGTACTTC
D gene: .; J gene: TRBJ1-6; clone size: few; V gene: TRBV5-1; CDR3 protein: CASSTDGGGHFNSPLHF; CDR3 DNA: TGCGCCAGCAGCACGGACGGCGGGGGCCACTTCAATTCACCCCTCCACTTT
D gene: .; J gene: TRBJ2-3; clone size: .; V gene: TRBV6-5; CDR3 protein: CASSSPGAPDTQYF; CDR3 DNA: TGTGCCAGCAGTTCCCCGGGGGCCCCAGATACGCAGTATTTT
D gene: .; J gene: TRBJ1-1; clone size: .; V gene: TRBV7-6; CDR3 protein: CASSPRGVNTEAFF; CDR3 DNA: TGTGCCAGCAGCCCTAGGGGGGTGAACACTGAAGCTTTCTTT
D gene: .; J gene: TRBJ2-4; clone size: few; V gene: TRBV29-1; CDR3 protein: CSVEAIRGGKNIQYF; CDR3 DNA: TGCAGCGTTGAAGCAATCAGGGGGGGCAAAAACATTCAGTACTTC
D gene: .; J gene: TRBJ2-3; clone size: .; V gene: TRBV10-3; CDR3 protein: CAIRDGEADTQYF; CDR3 DNA: TGTGCCATCAGGGATGGGGAGGCAGATACGCAGTATTTT
D gene: TRBD1; J gene: TRBJ1-1; clone size: .; V gene: TRBV29-1; CDR3 protein: CSVEGTGGLNTEAFF; CDR3 DNA: TGCAGCGTTGAAGGGACAGGGGGCTTGAACACTGAAGCTTTCTTT
D gene: .; J gene: TRBJ1-1; clone size: few; V gene: TRBV5-6; CDR3 protein: CASSLNVGRLGTEAFF; CDR3 DNA: TGTGCCAGCAGCTTGAATGTTGGCAGGCTGGGCACTGAAGCTTTCTTT
D gene: .; J gene: TRBJ2-5; clone size: .; V gene: TRBV7-2; CDR3 protein: CASSSVWTAETQYF; CDR3 DNA: TGTGCCAGCAGCTCCGTATGGACAGCCGAGACCCAGTACTTC
D gene: TRBD2; J gene: TRBJ2-1; clone size: few; V gene: TRBV10-3; CDR3 protein: CAISEWGLAGEEQFF; CDR3 DNA: TGTGCCATCAGTGAATGGGGACTAGCGGGAGAGGAGCAGTTCTTC
D gene: .; J gene: TRBJ2-5; clone size: .; V gene: TRBV7-7; CDR3 protein: CASSRDLNSGDQYF; CDR3 DNA: TGTGCTAGCAGCCGGGACCTCAACTCAGGGGACCAGTACTTC
D gene: TRBD2; J gene: TRBJ2-5; clone size: .; V gene: TRBV19; CDR3 protein: CASSIGERRGGTETQYF; CDR3 DNA: TGTGCCAGTAGTATTGGCGAGCGGAGGGGAGGGACAGAGACCCAGTACTTC
D gene: .; J gene: TRBJ1-1; clone size: few; V gene: TRBV30; CDR3 protein: CAWRSSGNTEAFF; CDR3 DNA: TGTGCCTGGAGGTCTTCAGGGAACACTGAAGCTTTCTTT